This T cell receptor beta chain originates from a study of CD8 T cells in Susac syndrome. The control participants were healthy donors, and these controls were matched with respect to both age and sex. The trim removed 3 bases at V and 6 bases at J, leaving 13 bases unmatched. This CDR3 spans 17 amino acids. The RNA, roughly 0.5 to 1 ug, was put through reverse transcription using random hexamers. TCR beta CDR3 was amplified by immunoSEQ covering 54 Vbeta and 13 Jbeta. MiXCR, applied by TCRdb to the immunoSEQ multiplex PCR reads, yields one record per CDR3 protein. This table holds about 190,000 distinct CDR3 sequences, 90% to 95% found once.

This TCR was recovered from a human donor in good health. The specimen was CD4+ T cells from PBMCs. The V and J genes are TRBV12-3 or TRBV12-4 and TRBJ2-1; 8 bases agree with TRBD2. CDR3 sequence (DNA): TGTGCCAGCAGTTTCAGCATGGGCGGGGGGCACGCCAATGAGCAGTTCTTC. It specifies CASSFSMGGGHANEQFF.